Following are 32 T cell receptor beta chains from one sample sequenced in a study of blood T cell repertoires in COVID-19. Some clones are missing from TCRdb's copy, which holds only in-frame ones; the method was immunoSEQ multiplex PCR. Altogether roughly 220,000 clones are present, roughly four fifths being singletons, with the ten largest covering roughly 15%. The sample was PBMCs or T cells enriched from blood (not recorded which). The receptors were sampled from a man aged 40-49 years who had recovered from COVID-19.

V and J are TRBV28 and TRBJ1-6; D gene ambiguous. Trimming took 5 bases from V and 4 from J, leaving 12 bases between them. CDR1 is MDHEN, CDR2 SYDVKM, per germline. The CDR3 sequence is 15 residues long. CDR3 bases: TGTGCCAGCAGTCCGTCCAACTTGTATAATTCACCCCTCCACTTT. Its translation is CASSPSNLYNSPLHF.

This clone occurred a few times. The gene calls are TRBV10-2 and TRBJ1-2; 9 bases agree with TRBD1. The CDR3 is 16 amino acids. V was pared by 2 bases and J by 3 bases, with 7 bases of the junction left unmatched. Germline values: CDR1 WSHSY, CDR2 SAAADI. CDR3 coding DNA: TGCGCCAGCAGTGAGCCGTTCGGGACAGGGCACTATGGCTACACCTTC. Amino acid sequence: CASSEPFGTGHYGYTF.

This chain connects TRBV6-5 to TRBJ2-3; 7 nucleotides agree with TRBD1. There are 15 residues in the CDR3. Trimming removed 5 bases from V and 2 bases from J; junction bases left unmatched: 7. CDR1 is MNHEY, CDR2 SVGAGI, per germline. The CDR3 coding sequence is TGTGCCAGCAGTCGGACAGGAGCCAACACAGATACGCAGTATTTT. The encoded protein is CASSRTGANTDTQYF.

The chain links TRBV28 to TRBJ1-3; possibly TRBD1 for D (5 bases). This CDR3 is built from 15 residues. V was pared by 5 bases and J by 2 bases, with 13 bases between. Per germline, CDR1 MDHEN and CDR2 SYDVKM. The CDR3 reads CASSTPGEAGNTIYF. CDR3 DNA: TGTGCCAGCAGTACCCCGGGGGAAGCTGGAAACACCATATATTTT.

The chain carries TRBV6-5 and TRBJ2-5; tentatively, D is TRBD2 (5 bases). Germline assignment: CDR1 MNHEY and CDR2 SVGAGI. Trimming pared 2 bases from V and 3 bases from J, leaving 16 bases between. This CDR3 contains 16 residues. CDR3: CASSYQVPGFEETQYF. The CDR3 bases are TGTGCCAGCAGTTACCAGGTGCCGGGGTTTGAAGAGACCCAGTACTTC.

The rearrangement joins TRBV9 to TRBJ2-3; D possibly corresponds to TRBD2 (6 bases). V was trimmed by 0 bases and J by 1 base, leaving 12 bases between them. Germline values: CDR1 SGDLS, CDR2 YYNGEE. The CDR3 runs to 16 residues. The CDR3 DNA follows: TGTGCCAGCAGCGTAGGGGCGGGGCAGGGCACAGATACGCAGTATTTT. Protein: CASSVGAGQGTDTQYF.

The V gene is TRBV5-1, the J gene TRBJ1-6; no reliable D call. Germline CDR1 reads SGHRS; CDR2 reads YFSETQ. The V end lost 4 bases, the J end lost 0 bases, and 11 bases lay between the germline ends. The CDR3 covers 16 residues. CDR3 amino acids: CASSPIPGSYNSPLHF. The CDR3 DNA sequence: TGCGCCAGCAGCCCTATCCCAGGCTCCTATAATTCACCCCTCCACTTT.

The CDR3 sequence is CASSPLGSGRRNEQFF. Here the CDR3 DNA reads TGCGCCAGCAGCCCCTTAGGTAGCGGGAGACGGAATGAGCAGTTCTTC. The chain uses TRBV4-1 and TRBJ2-1, with 9 bases identical to TRBD2. CDR1 and CDR2 from the germline V gene are MGHRA and YSYEKL. This CDR3 contains 16 residues. J lost 7 bases, V lost 4 bases, and 11 bases had no gene match.

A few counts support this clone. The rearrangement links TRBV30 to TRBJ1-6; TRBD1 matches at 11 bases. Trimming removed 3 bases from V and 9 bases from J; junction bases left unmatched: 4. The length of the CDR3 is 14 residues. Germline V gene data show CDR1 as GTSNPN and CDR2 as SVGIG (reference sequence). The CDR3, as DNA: TGTGCCTGGAGGATGGGGACAGGGGGTTCACCCCTCCACTTT. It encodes CAWRMGTGGSPLHF.

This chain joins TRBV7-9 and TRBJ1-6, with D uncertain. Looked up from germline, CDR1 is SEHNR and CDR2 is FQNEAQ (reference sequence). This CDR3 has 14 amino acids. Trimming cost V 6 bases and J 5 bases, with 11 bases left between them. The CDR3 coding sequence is TGTGCCAGCAGTTCGGACTCAAATAATTCACCCCTCCACTTT. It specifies CASSSDSNNSPLHF.

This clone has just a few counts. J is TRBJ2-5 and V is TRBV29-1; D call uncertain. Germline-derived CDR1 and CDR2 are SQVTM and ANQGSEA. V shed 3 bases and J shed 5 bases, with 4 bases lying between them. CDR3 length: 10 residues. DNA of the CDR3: TGCAGCGTTGATCAGGAGACCCAGTACTTC. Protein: CSVDQETQYF.

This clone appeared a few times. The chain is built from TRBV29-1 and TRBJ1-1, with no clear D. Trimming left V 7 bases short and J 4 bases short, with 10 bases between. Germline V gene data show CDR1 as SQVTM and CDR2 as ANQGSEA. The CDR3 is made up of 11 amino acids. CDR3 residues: CSGIAVTEAFF. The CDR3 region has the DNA TGCAGCGGGATCGCGGTCACTGAAGCTTTCTTT.

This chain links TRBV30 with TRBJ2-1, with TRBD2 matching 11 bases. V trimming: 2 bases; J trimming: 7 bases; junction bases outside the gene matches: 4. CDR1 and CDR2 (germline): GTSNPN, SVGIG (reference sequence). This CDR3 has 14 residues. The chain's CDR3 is CAWSRTSGRNEQFF. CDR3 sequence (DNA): TGTGCCTGGAGTAGAACTAGCGGGAGAAATGAGCAGTTCTTC.

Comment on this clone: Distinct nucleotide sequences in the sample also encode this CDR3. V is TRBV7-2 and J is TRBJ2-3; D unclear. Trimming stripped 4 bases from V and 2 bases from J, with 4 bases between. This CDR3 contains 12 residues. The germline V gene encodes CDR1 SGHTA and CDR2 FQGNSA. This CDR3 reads CASSSYTDTQYF. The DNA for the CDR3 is TGTGCCAGCAGCTCCTACACAGATACGCAGTATTTT.

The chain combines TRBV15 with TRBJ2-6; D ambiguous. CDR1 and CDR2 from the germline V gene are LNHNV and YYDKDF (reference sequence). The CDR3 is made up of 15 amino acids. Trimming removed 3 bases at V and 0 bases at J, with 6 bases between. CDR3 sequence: CATSSTYSGANVLTF. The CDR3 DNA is TGTGCCACCAGCAGTACCTACTCTGGGGCCAACGTCCTGACTTTC.

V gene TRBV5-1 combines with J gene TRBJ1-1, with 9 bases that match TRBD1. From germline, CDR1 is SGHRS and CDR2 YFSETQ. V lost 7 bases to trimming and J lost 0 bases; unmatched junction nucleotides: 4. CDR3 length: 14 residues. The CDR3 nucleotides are TGCGCCAGCGGGAGGGACAGGGTGAACACTGAAGCTTTCTTT. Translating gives CASGRDRVNTEAFF.

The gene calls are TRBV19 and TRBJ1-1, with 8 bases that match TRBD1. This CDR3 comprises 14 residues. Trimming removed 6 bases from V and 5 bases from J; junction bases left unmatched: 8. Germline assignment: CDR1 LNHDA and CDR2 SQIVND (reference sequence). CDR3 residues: CASSVRGRVTEAFF. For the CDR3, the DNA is TGTGCCAGTAGCGTCAGGGGGCGGGTTACTGAAGCTTTCTTT.

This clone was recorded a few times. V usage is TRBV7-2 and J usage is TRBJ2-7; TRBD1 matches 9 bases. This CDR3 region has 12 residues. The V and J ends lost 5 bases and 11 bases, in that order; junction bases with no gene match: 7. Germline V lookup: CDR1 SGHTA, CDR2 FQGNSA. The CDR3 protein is CASSPQTGGKYF. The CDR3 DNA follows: TGTGCCAGCAGCCCGCAGACAGGGGGAAAGTACTTC.

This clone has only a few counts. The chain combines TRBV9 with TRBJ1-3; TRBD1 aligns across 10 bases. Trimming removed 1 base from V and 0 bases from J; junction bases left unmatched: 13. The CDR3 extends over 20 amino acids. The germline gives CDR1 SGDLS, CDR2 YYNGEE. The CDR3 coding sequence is TGTGCCAGCAGCGTAAAAACGGGACAGGGGTCCCACAGCTCTGGAAACACCATATATTTT. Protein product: CASSVKTGQGSHSSGNTIYF.

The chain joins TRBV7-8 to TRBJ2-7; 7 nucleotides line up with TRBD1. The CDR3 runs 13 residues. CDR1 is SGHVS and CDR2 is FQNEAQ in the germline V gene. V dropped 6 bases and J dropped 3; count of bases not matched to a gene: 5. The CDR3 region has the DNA TGTGCCAGCAGGTCCAGGGGGAACTACGAGCAGTACTTC. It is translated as CASRSRGNYEQYF.

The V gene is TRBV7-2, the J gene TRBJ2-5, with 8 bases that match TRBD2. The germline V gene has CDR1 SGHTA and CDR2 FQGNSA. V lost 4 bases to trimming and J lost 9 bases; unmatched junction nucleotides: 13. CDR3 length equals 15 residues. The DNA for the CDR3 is TGTGCCAGCAGCTCCCCAGGGCGGGGGGCCGTCGCCCAGTACTTC. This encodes CASSSPGRGAVAQYF. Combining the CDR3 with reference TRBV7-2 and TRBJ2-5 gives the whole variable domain GAGVSQSPSNKVTEKGKDVELRCDPISGHTALYWYRQSLGQGLEFLIYFQGNSAPDKSGLPSDRFSAERTGGSVSTLTIQRTQQEDSAVYLCASSSPGRGAVAQYFGPGTRLLVL.

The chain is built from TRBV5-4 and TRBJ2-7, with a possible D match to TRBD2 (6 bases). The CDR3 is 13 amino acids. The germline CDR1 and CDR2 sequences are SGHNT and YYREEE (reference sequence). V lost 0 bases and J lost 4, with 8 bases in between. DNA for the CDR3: TGTGCCAGCAGCTTGGACGGACTATACGAGCAGTACTTC. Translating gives CASSLDGLYEQYF. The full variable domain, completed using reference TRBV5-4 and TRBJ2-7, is ETGVTQSPTHLIKTRGQQVTLRCSSQSGHNTVSWYQQALGQGPQFIFQYYREEENGRGNFPPRFSGLQFPNYSSELNVNALELDDSALYLCASSLDGLYEQYFGPGTRLTVT.

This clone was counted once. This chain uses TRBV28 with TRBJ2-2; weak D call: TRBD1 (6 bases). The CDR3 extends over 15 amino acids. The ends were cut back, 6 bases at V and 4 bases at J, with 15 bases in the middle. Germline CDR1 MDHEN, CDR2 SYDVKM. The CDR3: CASSSPGTRTGELFF. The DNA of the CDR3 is TGTGCCAGCAGCTCACCGGGGACACGCACCGGGGAGCTGTTTTTT.

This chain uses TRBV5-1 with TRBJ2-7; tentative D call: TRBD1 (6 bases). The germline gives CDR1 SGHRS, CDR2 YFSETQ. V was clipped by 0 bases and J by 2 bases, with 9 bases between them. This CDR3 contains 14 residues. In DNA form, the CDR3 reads TGCGCCAGCAGCTTGGCGGACAGCACCTACGAGCAGTACTTC. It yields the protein CASSLADSTYEQYF.

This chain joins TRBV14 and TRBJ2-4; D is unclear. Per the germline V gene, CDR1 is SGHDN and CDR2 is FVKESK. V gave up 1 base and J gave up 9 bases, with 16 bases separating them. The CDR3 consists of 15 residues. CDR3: CASSQGGWSRGIQYF. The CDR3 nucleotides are TGTGCCAGCAGCCAAGGCGGTTGGAGTCGAGGCATTCAGTACTTC.

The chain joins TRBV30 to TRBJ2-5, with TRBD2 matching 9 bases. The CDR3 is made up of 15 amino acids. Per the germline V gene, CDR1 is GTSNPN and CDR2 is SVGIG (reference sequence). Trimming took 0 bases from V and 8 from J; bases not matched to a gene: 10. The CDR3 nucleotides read TGTGCCTGGAGTGTATGGCGGGGGGGCCGGGAAACCCAGTACTTC. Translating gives CAWSVWRGGRETQYF.

In DNA, the CDR3 is TGTGCCAGCAGGAGCGGGATTCTCTCCGAGCAGTACTTC. Protein product: CASRSGILSEQYF. The chain combines TRBV27 with TRBJ2-7; 7 bases fit TRBD2. V lost 6 bases, J lost 6 bases, and 8 bases stayed unmatched. From germline, CDR1 is MNHEY and CDR2 SMNVEV (reference sequence). The length of the CDR3 is 13 residues.

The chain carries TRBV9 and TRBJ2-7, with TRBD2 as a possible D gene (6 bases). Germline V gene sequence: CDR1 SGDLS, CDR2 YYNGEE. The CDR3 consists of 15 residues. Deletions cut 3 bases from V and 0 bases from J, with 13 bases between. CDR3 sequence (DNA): TGTGCCAGCAGCGGCACTAGGGACTTCTCCTACGAGCAGTACTTC. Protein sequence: CASSGTRDFSYEQYF. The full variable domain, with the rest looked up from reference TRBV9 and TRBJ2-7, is DSGVTQTPKHLITATGQRVTLRCSPRSGDLSVYWYQQSLDQGLQFLIQYYNGEERAKGNILERFSAQQFPDLHSELNLSSLELGDSALYFCASSGTRDFSYEQYFGPGTRLTVT.

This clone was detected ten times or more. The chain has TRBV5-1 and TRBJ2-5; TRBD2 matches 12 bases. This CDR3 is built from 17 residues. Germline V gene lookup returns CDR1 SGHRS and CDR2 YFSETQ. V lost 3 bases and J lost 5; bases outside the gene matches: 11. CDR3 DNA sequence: TGCGCCAGCAGCTCGTCTAGCGGGAGGGCCTTTGAGGAGACCCAGTACTTC. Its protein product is CASSSSSGRAFEETQYF.

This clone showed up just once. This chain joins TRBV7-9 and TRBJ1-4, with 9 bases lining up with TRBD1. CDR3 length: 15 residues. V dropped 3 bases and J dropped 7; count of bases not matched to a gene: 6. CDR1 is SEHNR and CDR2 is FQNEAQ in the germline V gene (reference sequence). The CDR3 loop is CASSFGDREGEKLFF. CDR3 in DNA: TGTGCCAGCAGCTTCGGGGACAGGGAAGGTGAAAAACTGTTTTTT.

Here the CDR3 reads CASSQDTLGGTDTQYF. The CDR3 DNA reads TGCGCCAGCAGCCAAGATACCCTTGGGGGGACAGATACGCAGTATTTT. The chain combines TRBV4-1 with TRBJ2-3; TRBD2 is a possible D gene (6 bases). The CDR3 runs to 16 residues. Germline V gives CDR1 MGHRA, CDR2 YSYEKL. V lost 0 bases and J 3 bases, leaving 13 bases between the germline ends.

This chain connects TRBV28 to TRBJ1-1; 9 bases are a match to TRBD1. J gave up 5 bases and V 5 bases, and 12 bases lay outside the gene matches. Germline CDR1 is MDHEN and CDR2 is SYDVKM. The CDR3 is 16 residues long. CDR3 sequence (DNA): TGTGCCAGCAGTCGAAAGCATACAGGGGGCCGGACTGAAGCTTTCTTT. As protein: CASSRKHTGGRTEAFF.